This record concerns one T cell receptor beta chain sequence. What it binds is not known. It was CD45RO-negative cells, positively selected for CCR7, that made up naive CD8 cells, with terminally differentiated effector memory CD45RA+ cells excluded. The method was immunoSEQ multiplex PCR; TCRdb's version includes in-frame clones alone and lacks a portion of them. This table holds about 600,000 clones, less than 97% found once. This entry comes from a study of shared clonotypes between healthy human individuals. The CDR3 is 16 residues long. The trim removed 5 bases at V and 2 bases at J, leaving 7 bases unmatched. From germline, CDR1 is SGHTA and CDR2 FQGNSA. The study's findings and limits: Clonotypes shared by all four donors outscored non-shared clonotypes in generation probability.

Specimen: naive CD8+ T cells sorted from blood. The rearrangement uses TRBV7-2 and TRBJ2-1; 9 bases match TRBD2. The receptor comes from a woman aged 25 to 39 in good health. CDR3 DNA sequence: TGTGCCAGCAGCGCGAGGACTAGCGTGACCTACAATGAGCAGTTCTTC. It is translated as CASSARTSVTYNEQFF.